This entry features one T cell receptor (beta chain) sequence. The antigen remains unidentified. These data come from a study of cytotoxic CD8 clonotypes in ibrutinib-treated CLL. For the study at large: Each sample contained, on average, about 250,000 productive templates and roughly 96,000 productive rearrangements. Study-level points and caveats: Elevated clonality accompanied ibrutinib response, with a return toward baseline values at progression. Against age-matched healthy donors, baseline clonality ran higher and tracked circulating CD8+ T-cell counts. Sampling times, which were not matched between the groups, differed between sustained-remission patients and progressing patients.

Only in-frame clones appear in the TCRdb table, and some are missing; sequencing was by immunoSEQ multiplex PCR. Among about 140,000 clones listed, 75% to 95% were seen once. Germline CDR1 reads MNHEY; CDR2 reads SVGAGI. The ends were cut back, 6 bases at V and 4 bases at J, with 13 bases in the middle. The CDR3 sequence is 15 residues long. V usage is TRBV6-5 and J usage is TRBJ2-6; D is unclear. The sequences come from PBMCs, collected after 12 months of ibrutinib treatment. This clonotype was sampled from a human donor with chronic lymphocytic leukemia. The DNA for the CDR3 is TGTGCCAGCAGAGACACGGTGGCCGGGGCCAACGTCCTGACTTTC. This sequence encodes CASRDTVAGANVLTF.